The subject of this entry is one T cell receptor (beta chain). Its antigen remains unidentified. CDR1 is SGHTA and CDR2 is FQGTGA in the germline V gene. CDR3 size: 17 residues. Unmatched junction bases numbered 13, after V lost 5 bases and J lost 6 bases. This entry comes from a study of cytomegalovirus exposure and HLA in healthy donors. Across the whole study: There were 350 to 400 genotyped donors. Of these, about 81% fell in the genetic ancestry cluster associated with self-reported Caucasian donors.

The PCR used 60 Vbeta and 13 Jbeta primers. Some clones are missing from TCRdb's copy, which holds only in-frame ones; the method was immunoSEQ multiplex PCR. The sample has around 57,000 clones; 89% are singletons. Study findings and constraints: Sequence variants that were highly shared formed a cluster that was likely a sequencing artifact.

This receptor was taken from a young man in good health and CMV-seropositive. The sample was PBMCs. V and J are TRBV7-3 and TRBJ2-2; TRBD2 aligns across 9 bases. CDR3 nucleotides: TGTGCCAGCAGCCCGAGGGTAGCGGGAGTGGGTGCCGGGGAGCTGTTTTTT. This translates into CASSPRVAGVGAGELFF.